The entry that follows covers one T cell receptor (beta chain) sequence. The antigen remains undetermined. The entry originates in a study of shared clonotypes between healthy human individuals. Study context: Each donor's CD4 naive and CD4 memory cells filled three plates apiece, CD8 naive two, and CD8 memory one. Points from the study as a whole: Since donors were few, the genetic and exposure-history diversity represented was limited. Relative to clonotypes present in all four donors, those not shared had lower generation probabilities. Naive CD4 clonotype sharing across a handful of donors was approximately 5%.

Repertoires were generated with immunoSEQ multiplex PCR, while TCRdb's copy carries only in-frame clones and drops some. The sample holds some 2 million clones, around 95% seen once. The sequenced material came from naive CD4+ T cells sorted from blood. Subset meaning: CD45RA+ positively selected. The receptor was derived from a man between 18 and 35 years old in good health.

Written as DNA, the CDR3 is TGTGCCAGCAGCTTAACTGGGCAGCTAGACCCCGCAGATACGCAGTATTTT. Translation: CASSLTGQLDPADTQYF. V is TRBV7-3 and J is TRBJ2-3; D is unclear. CDR1 and CDR2 (germline): SGHTA, FQGTGA. Trimming removed 0 bases from V and 4 bases from J, with 17 bases in between. The CDR3 is made up of 17 amino acids.